Detailed here is one TCR beta chain. The data are from a study of OX40 agonist ivuxolimab in advanced cancers. Study summary: An agonistic anti-OX40 (CD134) antibody, ivuxolimab, was used to treat the patients.

The J segment lost 4 bases and the V segment lost 4 bases, leaving 10 bases of the junction unmatched. This CDR3 has 16 amino acids. Germline V gene sequence: CDR1 SGHVS, CDR2 FQNEAQ. Clones were sequenced by immunoSEQ multiplex PCR, and TCRdb holds only the in-frame ones, with some missing. The sample holds about 64,000 clones, 75% to 90% seen once. The sequence was collected from an adult with an advanced solid tumor such as melanoma, head and neck, liver or kidney cancer. The chain is built from TRBV7-8 and TRBJ2-7, with 10 nucleotides matching TRBD1. Sample: CD4+ or CD8+ T cells sorted from blood, taken in a trial of the OX40 agonist ivuxolimab. CDR3 residues: CASSSPVGQGGYEQYF. DNA for the CDR3: TGTGCCAGCAGCTCACCCGTCGGACAGGGGGGTTACGAGCAGTACTTC. The full variable domain, rest sourced from reference TRBV7-8 and TRBJ2-7, is GAGVSQSPRYKVAKRGQDVALRCDPISGHVSLFWYQQALGQGPEFLTYFQNEAQLDKSGLPSDRFFAERPEGSVSTLKIQRTQQEDSAVYLCASSSPVGQGGYEQYFGPGTRLTVT.